This T cell receptor beta chain originates from a study of control samples from healthy donors and cancer patients. Germline V gene lookup returns CDR1 SGDLS and CDR2 YYNGEE. Losses at the gene ends were 4 bases for V and 6 bases for J; bases not matched to a gene: 8. The CDR3 contains 14 residues. Profiling relied on immunoSEQ multiplex PCR, and the TCRdb table lists in-frame clones only, not all of them. The table includes under 200,000 clones, around 96% detected once. The TCR was taken from a woman aged 40-49 years in good health. The chain joins TRBV9 to TRBJ2-3, with TRBD2 matching over 7 bases. The sequencing sample was made of blood. CDR3 loop: CASSIGTTGDTQYF. CDR3 nucleotide sequence: TGTGCCAGCAGCATCGGGACTACCGGGGATACGCAGTATTTT.